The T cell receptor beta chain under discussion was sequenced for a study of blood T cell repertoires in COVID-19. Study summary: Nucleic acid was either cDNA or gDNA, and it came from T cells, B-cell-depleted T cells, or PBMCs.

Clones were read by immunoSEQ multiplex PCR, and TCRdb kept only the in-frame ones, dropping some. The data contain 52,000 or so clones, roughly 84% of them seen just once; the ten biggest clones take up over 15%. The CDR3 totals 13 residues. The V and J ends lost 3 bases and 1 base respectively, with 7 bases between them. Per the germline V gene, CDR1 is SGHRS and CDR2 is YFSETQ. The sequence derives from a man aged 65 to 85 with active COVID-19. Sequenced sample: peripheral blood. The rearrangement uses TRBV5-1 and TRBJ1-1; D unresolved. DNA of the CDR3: TGCGCCAGCAGCTCGCAGAAGAACACTGAAGCTTTCTTT. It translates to CASSSQKNTEAFF. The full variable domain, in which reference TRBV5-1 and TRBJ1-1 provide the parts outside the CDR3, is KAGVTQTPRYLIKTRGQQVTLSCSPISGHRSVSWYQQTPGQGLQFLFEYFSETQRNKGNFPGRFSGRQFSNSRSEMNVSTLELGDSALYLCASSSQKNTEAFFGQGTRLTVV.